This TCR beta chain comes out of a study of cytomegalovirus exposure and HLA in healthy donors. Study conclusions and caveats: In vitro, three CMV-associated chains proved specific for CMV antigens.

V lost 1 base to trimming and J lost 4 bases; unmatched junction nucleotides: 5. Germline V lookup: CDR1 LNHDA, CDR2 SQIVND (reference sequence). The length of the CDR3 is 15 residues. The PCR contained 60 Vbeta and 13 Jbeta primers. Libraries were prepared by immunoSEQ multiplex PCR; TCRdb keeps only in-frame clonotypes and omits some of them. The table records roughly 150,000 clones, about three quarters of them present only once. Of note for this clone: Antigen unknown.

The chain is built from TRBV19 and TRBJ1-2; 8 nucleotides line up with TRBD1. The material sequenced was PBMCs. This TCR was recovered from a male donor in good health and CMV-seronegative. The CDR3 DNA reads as TGTGCCAGTAGTATAGGGACAGGGAGAATCTATGGCTACACCTTC. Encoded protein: CASSIGTGRIYGYTF.